These T cell receptor beta chains were read from a single sample in a study of OX40 agonist ivuxolimab in advanced cancers. Generated by immunoSEQ multiplex PCR, the TCRdb table keeps only in-frame clones and is missing some. The sample shows roughly 120,000 clones, around 87% of them seen only once. This specimen consisted of CD4+ or CD8+ T cells sorted from blood, obtained in a trial of the OX40 agonist ivuxolimab. The receptors stem from an adult with an advanced solid tumor such as melanoma, head and neck, liver or kidney cancer. The CDR3 runs from the conserved cysteine through the conserved F or W. Each record gives: D gene, V gene, clone size, J gene, CDR3 DNA, CDR3 protein. The D gene is left open where the match is weak. Rows give clone size only sometimes, using once, few, many, or a class for an expanded clone.

d_gene: NA
v_gene: TRBV7-2
abundance: NA
j_gene: TRBJ1-4
CDR3nt: TGTGCCAGCAGCAGATTAGGCCGGCCCCCTAATGAAAAACTGTTTTTT
CDR3aa: CASSRLGRPPNEKLFF

d_gene: NA
v_gene: TRBV27
abundance: NA
j_gene: TRBJ2-7
CDR3nt: TGTGCCAGCAGTTTATATACAGGGTACGAGCAGTACTTC
CDR3aa: CASSLYTGYEQYF

d_gene: NA
v_gene: TRBV30
abundance: NA
j_gene: TRBJ1-3
CDR3nt: TGTGCCTGGGGCTCTGGAAACACCATATATTTT
CDR3aa: CAWGSGNTIYF

d_gene: TRBD1
v_gene: TRBV5-6
abundance: NA
j_gene: TRBJ1-4
CDR3nt: TGTGCCAGCAGCTTAGGGGGCGCGGGTGAAAAACTGTTTTTT
CDR3aa: CASSLGGAGEKLFF

d_gene: TRBD2
v_gene: TRBV7-9
abundance: NA
j_gene: TRBJ2-5
CDR3nt: TGTGCCAGCAGCCCTCAAGCGGGGCAAGAGACCCAGTACTTC
CDR3aa: CASSPQAGQETQYF

d_gene: NA
v_gene: TRBV28
abundance: NA
j_gene: TRBJ2-7
CDR3nt: TGTGCCAGCAGTCACAGAGGCTTTTCCTACGAGCAGTACTTC
CDR3aa: CASSHRGFSYEQYF

d_gene: TRBD1
v_gene: TRBV6-4
abundance: NA
j_gene: TRBJ2-7
CDR3nt: TGTGCCAGCAGTTCACCCCGGGACAGGCCCTATTACGAGCAGTACTTC
CDR3aa: CASSSPRDRPYYEQYF

d_gene: NA
v_gene: TRBV19
abundance: NA
j_gene: TRBJ1-1
CDR3nt: TGTGCCAGTAGTTTCAGACGGGAGTACACTGAAGCTTTCTTT
CDR3aa: CASSFRREYTEAFF

d_gene: TRBD2
v_gene: TRBV9
abundance: NA
j_gene: TRBJ2-1
CDR3nt: TGTGCCAGCAGCGTTCTAGCGGGGGGGCTCAATGAGCAGTTCTTC
CDR3aa: CASSVLAGGLNEQFF

d_gene: NA
v_gene: TRBV30
abundance: NA
j_gene: TRBJ2-6
CDR3nt: TGTGCCTGGAGAGTAGCTGGGGCCAACGTCCTGACTTTC
CDR3aa: CAWRVAGANVLTF

d_gene: NA
v_gene: TRBV7-9
abundance: NA
j_gene: TRBJ1-2
CDR3nt: TGTGCCAGCAGCTTCAGGGGTCAACCCTATGGCTACACCTTC
CDR3aa: CASSFRGQPYGYTF

d_gene: NA
v_gene: TRBV7-2
abundance: NA
j_gene: TRBJ2-3
CDR3nt: TGTGCCAGCACCCTGGGAGGGGGTACGGATACGCAGTATTTT
CDR3aa: CASTLGGGTDTQYF

d_gene: NA
v_gene: TRBV5-4
abundance: NA
j_gene: TRBJ2-3
CDR3nt: TGTGCCAGCAGTTACGGGGGTGACAGCACAGATACGCAGTATTTT
CDR3aa: CASSYGGDSTDTQYF

d_gene: NA
v_gene: TRBV29-1
abundance: NA
j_gene: TRBJ2-5
CDR3nt: TGCAGCGTTGAAGGGTACCAAGAGACCCAGTACTTC
CDR3aa: CSVEGYQETQYF

d_gene: NA
v_gene: TRBV10-3
abundance: once
j_gene: TRBJ2-7
CDR3nt: TGTGCCATCAGTGAGTCTCGCAGCTCCTACGAGCAGTACTTC
CDR3aa: CAISESRSSYEQYF

d_gene: NA
v_gene: TRBV29-1
abundance: NA
j_gene: TRBJ2-7
CDR3nt: TGCAGCGTTGAAGATGGGGGTTACTACGAGCAGTACTTC
CDR3aa: CSVEDGGYYEQYF

d_gene: TRBD1
v_gene: TRBV6-1
abundance: once
j_gene: TRBJ2-7
CDR3nt: TGTGCCAGCGTCCGGGACAGGGCCGAGCAGTACTTC
CDR3aa: CASVRDRAEQYF

d_gene: NA
v_gene: TRBV30
abundance: NA
j_gene: TRBJ2-3
CDR3nt: TGTGCCTGGAGAATAAGCGGGAGCACAGATACGCAGTATTTT
CDR3aa: CAWRISGSTDTQYF

d_gene: TRBD1
v_gene: TRBV7-9
abundance: NA
j_gene: TRBJ2-7
CDR3nt: TGTGCCAGCAGTCTCTCCGGGACAGGGGGACACGAGCAGTACTTC
CDR3aa: CASSLSGTGGHEQYF

d_gene: NA
v_gene: TRBV7-2
abundance: NA
j_gene: TRBJ2-3
CDR3nt: TGTGCCAGCAGCGAATCCCTTGGAAGGGCTAGCACAGATACGCAGTATTTT
CDR3aa: CASSESLGRASTDTQYF

d_gene: TRBD2
v_gene: TRBV11-1
abundance: NA
j_gene: TRBJ2-1
CDR3nt: TGTGCCAGCAGCTTTGTTGGGGCGGGAGATTACAATGAGCAGTTCTTC
CDR3aa: CASSFVGAGDYNEQFF

d_gene: NA
v_gene: TRBV7-7
abundance: NA
j_gene: TRBJ1-4
CDR3nt: TGTGCTAGCAGCTCGGCGGACAGCTTTGGGGAAAAACTGTTTTTT
CDR3aa: CASSSADSFGEKLFF

d_gene: TRBD1
v_gene: TRBV19
abundance: NA
j_gene: TRBJ1-5
CDR3nt: TGTGCCAGTAGTATGGAGGGGGCCAAACAGCCCCAGCATTTT
CDR3aa: CASSMEGAKQPQHF

d_gene: NA
v_gene: TRBV9
abundance: once
j_gene: TRBJ1-1
CDR3nt: TGTGCCAGCACCTCCGGGGGGGACACTGAAGCTTTCTTT
CDR3aa: CASTSGGDTEAFF